This TCR beta chain was sequenced during a study of early T cells in non-severe SARS-CoV-2 infection. This clonotype was counted between two and nine times. TCRdb processed the 5' RACE reads anew with MiXCR; each CDR3 protein has one entry. The sample holds more than 65,000 distinct CDR3 sequences, around 13% seen once. This receptor was obtained from an adult who was a healthcare worker with PCR-confirmed SARS-CoV-2 infection or an uninfected control (not recorded which). The sequenced material came from whole blood.

The CDR3 is CASSQGGYAAGFQETQYF. CDR3 nucleotides: TGTGCCAGCAGCCAAGGGGGTTATGCAGCGGGCTTTCAAGAGACCCAGTACTTC. The V and J genes are TRBV14 and TRBJ2-5, with a possible D match to TRBD2 (6 bases). The germline gives CDR1 SGHDN, CDR2 FVKESK. This CDR3 comprises 18 residues. Trimming shortened V by 1 base and J by 2 bases, and 20 bases separated the two germline ends.